This is a list of T cell receptor beta chains from one sample in a study of T cells after yellow fever vaccination. Using its own MiXCR run on the 5' RACE reads, TCRdb lists one record per CDR3 protein. The sample consists of just under 600,000 distinct CDR3 sequences, 13% of them appearing once. This specimen was PBMCs, taken on the day of the yellow fever booster vaccination. The origin of the receptors is a man younger than 40 who received the YFV17D yellow fever vaccine. Each CDR3 is given with its conserved first and last residue. The order of the fields is J gene, D gene, V gene, clone size, CDR3 protein, CDR3 DNA. The D gene is left open where the match is weak. Part of the rows lack a size; the others show once, few, many or a class for expanded clones.

TRBJ1-4	TRBD1	TRBV19	.	CASSHGQGSGNEKLFF	TGTGCCAGTAGTCATGGACAGGGGAGTGGTAATGAAAAACTGTTTTTT
TRBJ1-2	.	TRBV20-1	.	CSAEGNGGYTF	TGCAGTGCTGAAGGCAACGGAGGCTACACCTTC
TRBJ1-4	TRBD1	TRBV5-1	many	CASSLAGTGLEKLFF	TGCGCCAGCAGCTTGGCCGGGACAGGCCTCGAAAAACTGTTTTTT
TRBJ2-5	.	TRBV7-9	.	CASSEDEALKETQYF	TGTGCCAGCAGCGAAGACGAGGCTTTGAAAGAGACCCAGTACTTC
TRBJ2-1	TRBD2	TRBV20-1	.	CSARDPSGGSGNNEQFF	TGCAGTGCACGGGACCCCTCAGGTGGTAGCGGGAACAATGAGCAGTTCTTC
TRBJ2-5	.	TRBV7-2	few	CASSSGGLSETQYF	TGTGCCAGCAGCTCCGGCGGGCTGTCAGAGACCCAGTACTTC
TRBJ2-5	TRBD2	TRBV5-1	few	CASSLKTSGSAWQETQYF	TGCGCCAGCAGCTTGAAAACTAGCGGGAGTGCTTGGCAAGAGACCCAGTACTTC
TRBJ2-3	TRBD2	TRBV6-5	.	CASSYYRDYRRDTQYF	TGTGCCAGCAGTTACTACCGGGACTATCGGCGGGATACGCAGTATTTT
TRBJ2-5	.	TRBV11-2	.	CASVPGPERETQYF	TGTGCCAGCGTTCCGGGACCCGAAAGGGAGACCCAGTACTTC
TRBJ2-7	.	TRBV11-2	.	CASRRSLSIEQYF	TGTGCCAGCAGGAGGTCGCTATCTATAGAGCAGTACTTC
TRBJ2-1	TRBD2	TRBV4-3	.	CASSQGPWVAGGHNEQFF	TGCGCCAGCAGCCAAGGCCCATGGGTAGCGGGCGGCCACAATGAGCAGTTCTTC
TRBJ2-5	.	TRBV9	.	CASSLTVKETQYF	TGTGCCAGCAGCCTGACAGTTAAAGAGACCCAGTACTTC
TRBJ2-7	TRBD1	TRBV11-1	few	CASSLAVGQGHEQYF	TGTGCCAGCAGCTTAGCGGTGGGACAGGGGCACGAGCAGTACTTC
TRBJ2-3	.	TRBV29-1	many	CSVEPGSTDTQYF	TGCAGCGTTGAACCAGGGTCCACAGATACGCAGTATTTT
TRBJ2-7	.	TRBV30	few	CAWSRNSRNEQYF	TGTGCCTGGAGTAGGAACTCACGAAACGAGCAGTACTTC
TRBJ2-1	TRBD1	TRBV5-1	few	CASSLEPRTGLGNEQFF	TGCGCCAGCAGCTTGGAGCCCAGGACAGGGTTGGGAAATGAGCAGTTCTTC
TRBJ2-1	.	TRBV24-1	once	CATSDFGPGQNEQFF	TGTGCCACCAGTGATTTTGGGCCCGGCCAAAATGAGCAGTTCTTC
TRBJ1-5	.	TRBV19	many	CASSRGVQPQHF	TGTGCCAGCTCTAGAGGAGTTCAGCCCCAGCATTTT
TRBJ2-7	.	TRBV12-3/TRBV12-4	few	CASSFEDGTYEQYF	TGTGCCAGCAGTTTTGAGGACGGGACCTACGAGCAGTACTTC
TRBJ2-1	.	TRBV3-1	.	CASSQARNGLGQFF	TGTGCCAGCAGCCAAGCCCGGAACGGGTTGGGGCAGTTCTTC
TRBJ2-3	TRBD2	TRBV28	few	CASSDRSGSETDTQYF	TGTGCCAGCAGTGACCGTAGCGGGAGTGAGACAGATACGCAGTATTTT
TRBJ2-3	.	TRBV7-6	.	CASSRQEADTQYF	TGTGCCAGCAGCCGACAGGAAGCAGATACGCAGTATTTT
TRBJ1-3	TRBD1	TRBV10-3	few	CAISGGTGALSGNTIYF	TGTGCCATCAGTGGGGGAACAGGGGCACTCTCTGGAAACACCATATATTTT
TRBJ1-1	.	TRBV4-2	.	CTSTIRGDTEAFF	TGTACCAGCACCATTCGGGGGGACACTGAAGCTTTCTTT
TRBJ2-3	.	TRBV3-1	.	CASSQAELTFPSF	TGTGCCAGCAGCCAAGCGGAGTTAACTTTTCCCTCATTT
TRBJ2-5	.	TRBV5-1	few	CASGLGIQGETQYF	TGCGCCAGCGGACTAGGAATCCAGGGGGAGACCCAGTACTTC
TRBJ2-3	.	TRBV12-3/TRBV12-4	few	CASSFLAGTPDTQYF	.
TRBJ2-7	.	TRBV12-3/TRBV12-4	few	CASCIGAFSYEQYF	TGTGCCAGCTGTATCGGGGCCTTCTCCTACGAGCAGTACTTC
TRBJ2-7	.	TRBV7-2	few	CASSLDIISYEQYF	TGTGCCAGCAGCTTAGACATCATCTCCTACGAGCAGTACTTC
TRBJ2-1	.	TRBV29-1	few	CSVEDPGSYNEQFF	TGCAGCGTTGAAGATCCGGGGTCCTACAATGAGCAGTTCTTC
TRBJ2-1	TRBD1	TRBV7-2	.	CASSLVGTGGYHVQFF	TGTGCCAGCAGCCTCGTGGGGACAGGGGGCTACCATGTGCAGTTCTTC
TRBJ2-2	.	TRBV5-4	once	CASSLAGGVYTGELFF	TGTGCCAGCAGCTTGGCTGGGGGCGTTTACACCGGGGAGCTGTTTTTT
TRBJ2-5	.	TRBV11-2	.	CASSLVRGRETQYF	TGTGCCAGCAGCTTAGTACGGGGTAGGGAGACCCAGTACTTC
TRBJ2-3	.	TRBV23-1	once	CASSHLDRAETQYF	TGCGCCAGCAGTCATTTGGACCGAGCGGAAACGCAGTATTTT
TRBJ2-5	.	TRBV21-1	few	CASSKVPRGQETQYF	TGTGCCAGCAGCAAAGTGCCAAGGGGACAAGAGACCCAGTACTTC
TRBJ2-7	TRBD1	TRBV29-1	many	CSVEVQGASYEQYF	TGCAGCGTTGAAGTGCAGGGGGCAAGCTACGAGCAGTACTTC
TRBJ2-7	.	TRBV10-3	.	CAIGSERDEQYF	TGTGCCATCGGAAGCGAACGCGACGAGCAGTACTTC
TRBJ2-7	.	TRBV6-5	few	CASSTSTYEQYF	TGTGCCAGCAGTACCTCCACCTACGAGCAGTACTTC
TRBJ2-7	TRBD2	TRBV7-2	.	CASSEGLAGAYEQYF	TGTGCCAGCAGCGAAGGACTAGCGGGAGCTTACGAGCAGTACTTC
TRBJ2-6	.	TRBV10-3	many	CAISEDTSDGANVLTF	TGTGCCATCAGTGAGGATACGAGTGATGGGGCCAACGTCCTGACTTTC
TRBJ2-3	.	TRBV6-5	.	CASSSPRDPTDTQYF	TGTGCCAGCAGTTCACCCAGGGATCCCACAGATACGCAGTATTTT
TRBJ1-4	.	TRBV6-1	few	CASSPGGKANEKLFF	TGTGCCAGCAGCCCCGGGGGGAAAGCTAATGAAAAACTGTTTTTT